Here is one T cell receptor (beta chain) with its context. Its antigen is undetermined. Other DNA sequences within the sample encode an identical CDR3. Deletions cut 0 bases from V and 8 bases from J, with 13 bases between. The CDR3 consists of 14 residues. The germline V gene encodes CDR1 MNHEY and CDR2 SVGAGI. This record comes from a study of shared clonotypes between healthy human individuals. Using immunoSEQ multiplex PCR, the repertoire was profiled, and TCRdb retains in-frame clones only, with some absent. The sample lists millions of clones; more than 90% were seen once. Overall study results and limits: Unshared clonotypes carried lower generation probabilities than those common to all four donors. Of the naive CD4 clonotypes, roughly 5% were shared across a handful of donors.

Division of CD4+ cells produced a CD45RA+ naive subset and a CD45RA-negative memory subset. This sequence was found in a man aged 18 to 35 in good health. The sample taken for sequencing was naive CD4+ T cells sorted from blood. Subset meaning: CD45RA+ positively selected. This chain links TRBV6-5 with TRBJ1-2, with D unresolved. In nucleotides, the CDR3 is TGTGCCAGCAGTTACTCGTTAGGAGGAGGCGGCTACACCTTC. Its protein is CASSYSLGGGGYTF.